The T cell receptor (beta chain) under discussion was sequenced for a study of cytomegalovirus exposure and HLA in healthy donors. Study-level findings and limits: Reportedly, cytomegalovirus status was diagnosed with high sensitivity and specificity. TCR beta V- and J-gene trimming, according to a later analysis, was linked to a missense DCLRE1C variant. Some public TCRs appeared in many individuals, while most sequences were rare.

This clone appeared a single time. Its matching antigen is unknown. Vbeta (60) and Jbeta (13) primers were used in the PCR. Using immunoSEQ multiplex PCR, the repertoire was profiled, and TCRdb retains in-frame clones only, with some absent. The table lists 150,000 to 200,000 clones, about four fifths of them singletons. V gave up 7 bases and J gave up 0 bases; unmatched junction bases: 8. Germline CDR1 is SGHKS and CDR2 is YYEKEE (reference sequence). CDR3 length equals 16 residues. The sequence derives from a woman younger than 30 in good health and CMV-seropositive. Sequences were obtained from PBMCs. V is TRBV5-5 and J is TRBJ1-5, with 9 bases aligning to TRBD1. The CDR3 region has the DNA TGTGCCAGCCGCCGGACAGGGGTTGATAGCAATCAGCCCCAGCATTTT. Translation gives CASRRTGVDSNQPQHF. The full variable domain, in which reference TRBV5-5 and TRBJ1-5 provide the parts outside the CDR3, is DAGVTQSPTHLIKTRGQQVTLRCSPISGHKSVSWYQQVLGQGPQFIFQYYEKEERGRGNFPDRFSARQFPNYSSELNVNALLLGDSALYLCASRRTGVDSNQPQHFGDGTRLSIL.